Sequencing of this T cell receptor beta chain was carried out in a study of cytomegalovirus exposure and HLA in healthy donors. The CDR3 contains 14 residues. CDR1 and CDR2 (germline): GTSNPN, SVGIG (reference sequence). V lost 8 bases to trimming and J lost 0 bases, with 16 bases between them. Study-level points and caveats: The authors later linked a missense DCLRE1C variant to TCR beta V- and J-gene trimming.

The PCR contained 60 Vbeta and 13 Jbeta primers. Generated by immunoSEQ multiplex PCR, the TCRdb table keeps only in-frame clones and is missing some. Here the sample spans 200,000 or so clones, roughly 80% being singletons. A word on this clone: Its antigen is unidentified.

This clonotype originated in a boy aged 5-17 years in good health and CMV-seronegative. The V call is TRBV30, the J call TRBJ2-5, with D hard to call. The sequencing sample was made of PBMCs. CDR3 in DNA: TGTGCCACAAAGGATGTCGGGTACCAAGAGACCCAGTACTTC. This gives the protein CATKDVGYQETQYF.